One sample yielded the 5 T cell receptor beta chains listed below, sequenced in a study of CD8 T cells in Susac syndrome. Reverse transcription of about 0.5 to 1 ug RNA was carried out with random hexamers. One entry per CDR3 protein, called by TCRdb with MiXCR from the immunoSEQ multiplex PCR reads. In the table there are approximately 180,000 distinct CDR3 sequences, roughly 94% of which are singletons. The material sequenced was CD4+ T cells from PBMCs. These receptor sequences come from a human donor with Susac syndrome.

V gene TRBV3-1 combines with J gene TRBJ1-2; TRBD1 aligns across 7 bases. The V and J ends lost 0 bases and 4 bases, in that order; junction bases with no gene match: 2. The CDR3 is made up of 14 amino acids. From germline, CDR1 is LGHDT and CDR2 YNNKEL (reference sequence). CDR3 sequence reads: CASSQEGQTYGYTF. The CDR3 nucleotides read TGTGCCAGCAGCCAAGAGGGACAGACCTATGGCTACACCTTC. The variable domain in full, completed from reference TRBV3-1 and TRBJ1-2, reads DTAVSQTPKYLVTQMGNDKSIKCEQNLGHDTMYWYKQDSKKFLKIMFSYNNKELIINETVPNRFSPKSPDKAHLNLHINSLELGDSAVYFCASSQEGQTYGYTFGSGTRLTVV.

The CDR3 loop reads CATRESGRHNEQFF. The CDR3 nucleotides are TGTGCCACCAGGGAAAGCGGGAGGCACAATGAGCAGTTCTTC. The V call is TRBV27, the J call TRBJ2-1; 9 nucleotides line up with TRBD2. The CDR3 is 14 amino acids. Per the germline V gene, CDR1 is MNHEY and CDR2 is SMNVEV (reference sequence). Losses at the gene ends were 10 bases for V and 5 bases for J; bases not matched to a gene: 9.

The chain carries TRBV20-1 and TRBJ2-3, with a weak D call TRBD2 (5 bases). Germline V lookup: CDR1 DFQATT, CDR2 SNEGSKA (reference sequence). The CDR3 is made up of 14 amino acids. With 6 bases removed from V and 6 bases from J, the gap between germline ends came to 19 bases. The CDR3 bases are TGCAGTGCGCGTCACCGGGGAAGCGTGGATACGCAGTATTTT. This translates into CSARHRGSVDTQYF.

The chain combines TRBV20-1 with TRBJ2-5; maybe TRBD2 (6 bases). CDR3 length equals 13 residues. Trimming took 3 bases from V and 3 from J, leaving 11 bases between them. Germline CDR1 and CDR2: DFQATT and SNEGSKA (reference sequence). The DNA for the CDR3 is TGCAGTGCTAGCCAGCGGGTTAAAGAGACCCAGTACTTC. The encoded protein is CSASQRVKETQYF.

The chain links TRBV4-3 to TRBJ2-7; 11 nucleotides match TRBD2. The V segment lost 1 base and the J segment 2 bases; nucleotides outside the gene matches: 13. Germline V gene sequence: CDR1 LGHNA, CDR2 YSLEER. CDR3 size: 19 residues. CDR3 DNA sequence: TGCGCCAGCAGCCAAGCTCGTCCAGTAGCGGGAGGGCCCCCCTACGAGCAGTACTTC. It specifies CASSQARPVAGGPPYEQYF.